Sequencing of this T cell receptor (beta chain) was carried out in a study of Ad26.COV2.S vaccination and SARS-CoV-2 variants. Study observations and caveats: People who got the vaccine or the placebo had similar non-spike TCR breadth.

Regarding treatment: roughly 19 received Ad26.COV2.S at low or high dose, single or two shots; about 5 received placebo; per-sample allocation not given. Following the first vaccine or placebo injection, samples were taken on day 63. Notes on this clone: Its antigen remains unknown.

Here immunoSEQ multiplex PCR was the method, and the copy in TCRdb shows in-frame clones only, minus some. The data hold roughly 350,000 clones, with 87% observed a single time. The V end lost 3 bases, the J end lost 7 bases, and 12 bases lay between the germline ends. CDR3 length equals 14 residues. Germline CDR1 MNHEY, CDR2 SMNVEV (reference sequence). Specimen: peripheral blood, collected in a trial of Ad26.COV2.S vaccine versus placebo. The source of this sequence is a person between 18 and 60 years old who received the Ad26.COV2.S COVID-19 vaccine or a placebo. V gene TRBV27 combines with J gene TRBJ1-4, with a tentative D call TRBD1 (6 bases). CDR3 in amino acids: CASSFRGRIEKLFF. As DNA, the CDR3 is TGTGCCAGCAGTTTTCGGGGGCGAATTGAAAAACTGTTTTTT.